What follows describes a single TCR beta chain. The entry originates in a study of T cell responses to AZD1222 COVID-19 vaccine. The table came from immunoSEQ multiplex PCR; TCRdb's copy has only in-frame clones and leaves some out. The table has about 140,000 clones, about 92% seen once. This TCR came from an adult who had recovered from COVID-19. The specimen was peripheral blood, collected after recovery from COVID-19.

The CDR3 region has the DNA TGTGCCACCTACGGAAGGGGACAGGGGGCAGATACGCAGTATTTT. The encoded protein is CATYGRGQGADTQYF. The rearrangement joins TRBV5-4 to TRBJ2-3; 11 bases are shared with TRBD1. The CDR3 consists of 15 residues. V gave up 9 bases and J gave up 4 bases; unmatched junction bases: 10. CDR1 and CDR2 (germline): SGHNT, YYREEE (reference sequence).